This T cell receptor (beta chain) was observed in a study of blood T cell repertoires in COVID-19. Looking at the study overall: The origin of the acute and convalescent COVID-19 samples was the United States, Italy and Spain. The cDNA or gDNA used as material had been derived from T cells, B-cell-depleted T cells, or PBMCs.

This clone was counted only a few times. J was trimmed by 4 bases and V by 4 bases; bases with no gene match: 6. In germline, CDR1 is SGHDN, CDR2 FVKESK. The CDR3 consists of 14 residues. In the original processing: Estimation of nucleated cell counts was performed using reference gene primer amplification. The repertoire was sequenced with immunoSEQ multiplex PCR; TCRdb's copy has only in-frame clones and lacks some. V and J calls and clone size are as listed in that table; D and trimming were resolved from the DNA. The sample includes roughly 50,000 clones, around 78% of them seen just once. The chain is built from TRBV14 and TRBJ1-2, with 7 bases fitting TRBD1. The TCR originated in a human donor with active or convalescent COVID-19. The donor label of this sample is uncertain. The sequenced sample was peripheral blood. The CDR3 reads CASSPRQGGYGYTF. CDR3 DNA: TGTGCCAGCAGCCCCAGACAGGGAGGCTATGGCTACACCTTC. Filled out from reference TRBV14 and TRBJ1-2, the complete variable domain reads EAGVTQFPSHSVIEKGQTVTLRCDPISGHDNLYWYRRVMGKEIKFLLHFVKESKQDESGMPNNRFLAERTGGTYSTLKVQPAELEDSGVYFCASSPRQGGYGYTFGSGTRLTVV.